This is a list of T cell receptor beta chains from one sample in a study of T cell responses to AZD1222 COVID-19 vaccine. TCRdb keeps only in-frame clones here, not all; method: immunoSEQ multiplex PCR. The profile shows over 150,000 clones, 90% to 95% of them singletons. Here the sequenced sample was peripheral blood, taken 28 days after the second AZD1222 dose. The receptors here all came from an adult who received the AZD1222 COVID-19 vaccine. The CDR3 runs from the conserved cysteine through the conserved F or W. The order of the fields is J gene, clone size, D gene, V gene, CDR3 protein, CDR3 DNA. The D gene is left open where the match is weak. Size is stated for part of the rows, as once, few or many counts, or as a class when the clone is expanded.

TRBJ2-3 | - | - | TRBV13 | CASSQERGSTDTQYF | TGTGCCAGCAGCCAGGAGAGGGGGAGCACAGATACGCAGTATTTT
TRBJ1-1 | - | - | TRBV6-5 | CASNLDSFAEAFF | TGTGCCTCAAACCTGGACAGCTTCGCTGAAGCTTTCTTT
TRBJ2-1 | - | - | TRBV7-9 | CASSPRRGGAYNEQFF | TGTGCCAGCAGCCCGCGGAGGGGCGGAGCCTACAATGAGCAGTTCTTC
TRBJ1-2 | - | TRBD1 | TRBV7-2 | CASSLVERQGRAGYTF | TGTGCCAGCAGCTTAGTCGAAAGACAGGGTAGGGCGGGCTACACCTTC
TRBJ1-3 | - | - | TRBV5-6 | CASSLNLGSGNTIYF | TGTGCCAGCAGCTTGAACCTAGGCTCTGGAAACACCATATATTTT
TRBJ1-2 | - | - | TRBV28 | CASSSPRVPGPYGYTF | TGTGCCAGCTCTAGCCCGCGAGTCCCGGGACCCTATGGCTACACCTTC
TRBJ1-4 | - | TRBD1 | TRBV7-9 | CASSPRGGTGNEKLFF | TGTGCCAGCAGCCCCCGGGGCGGGACAGGGAATGAAAAACTGTTTTTT
TRBJ2-5 | - | - | TRBV5-1 | CASSWVSRETQYF | TGCGCCAGCAGCTGGGTTTCGCGGGAGACCCAGTACTTC
TRBJ2-3 | - | - | TRBV24-1 | CATSDGRVSGDTQYF | TGTGCCACCAGTGATGGCAGAGTTTCTGGGGATACGCAGTATTTT
TRBJ2-7 | - | TRBD2 | TRBV10-2 | CASSEVPSGNHEQYF | TGCGCCAGCAGTGAGGTCCCTAGCGGGAACCACGAGCAGTACTTC
TRBJ2-1 | - | - | TRBV28 | CASSSPSFNEQFF | TGTGCCAGCAGTTCCCCATCTTTCAATGAGCAGTTCTTC
TRBJ1-1 | - | TRBD1 | TRBV10-3 | CATRQGGTEAFF | TGTGCCACAAGACAGGGAGGCACTGAAGCTTTCTTT
TRBJ2-1 | - | TRBD1 | TRBV18 | CASLRTGGFNEQFF | TGTGCCAGCTTACGGACAGGGGGCTTCAATGAGCAGTTCTTC
TRBJ1-3 | - | TRBD1 | TRBV19 | CASRTGGFGNTIYF | TGTGCCAGCCGAACAGGGGGCTTCGGAAACACCATATATTTT
TRBJ2-1 | - | TRBD2 | TRBV7-3 | CASSSERGSYNEQFF | TGTGCCAGCAGCTCTGAGCGGGGATCCTACAATGAGCAGTTCTTC
TRBJ2-1 | few | TRBD2 | TRBV10-3 | CAISRAGVYNEQFF | TGTGCCATCAGTAGGGCGGGAGTGTACAATGAGCAGTTCTTC
TRBJ1-5 | once | - | TRBV10-3 | CAISDDGGDQPQHF | TGTGCCATCAGTGATGACGGTGGGGATCAGCCCCAGCATTTT
TRBJ1-3 | - | - | TRBV28 | CASSFSRGMGNTIYF | TGTGCCAGCAGTTTTTCGAGGGGTATGGGAAACACCATATATTTT